The clone carrying this TCR beta chain was picked up a small number of times. Its antigen is not identified. This CDR3 contains 15 residues. The V and J ends lost 5 bases and 8 bases respectively, with 24 bases between them. Germline V CDR1 and CDR2: DFQATT, SNEGSKA (reference sequence). TCRdb passed the RT-PCR reads through MiXCR, listing each CDR3 protein once. The sample has 400,000 to 650,000 distinct CDR3 sequences, approximately 7.3% seen once; the top ten hold around 14%. This specimen comes from a study of response to subunit inactivated influenza vaccine. Study-wide findings and caveats: Each seasonal influenza vaccination recruits few new T cells, the authors suggested.

V is TRBV20-1 and J is TRBJ1-1; D gene unclear. This TCR derives from a man in his fifties or sixties who received an inactivated influenza vaccine. The sequencing used PBMCs from blood, collected less than 30 months after vaccination. The CDR3 nucleotides read TGCAGTGCTGGGGAAGCAGGCGGGAACACTGCGGAAGCTTTCTTT. It translates to CSAGEAGGNTAEAFF.